One and the same sample provided the 5 T cell receptor beta chains below, sequenced in a study of OX40 agonist ivuxolimab in advanced cancers. The library was built by means of the immunoSEQ multiplex PCR assay. Imported from immuneACCESS, the table was reduced by TCRdb to in-frame sequences with V and J called. These copies leave out some clones; in studies compared against another copy, an unresolved V gene accounts for under half, and the cause of the remainder is not known. Present in this sample are under 40,000 clones, about three quarters of which were seen just once. Roughly an eighth of the sample comes from the top ten. The sequencing here drew on CD4+ or CD8+ T cells sorted from blood, taken in a trial of the OX40 agonist ivuxolimab. These receptors were taken from an adult with an advanced solid tumor such as melanoma, head and neck, liver or kidney cancer.

This chain uses TRBV7-9 with TRBJ1-1; TRBD1 agrees at 7 bases. Germline loops: CDR1 SEHNR, CDR2 FQNEAQ (reference sequence). Trimming removed 4 bases from V and 1 base from J; junction bases left unmatched: 3. This CDR3 has 14 amino acids. The DNA for the CDR3 is TGTGCCAGCAGCTATCAGGGGGAGAACACTGAAGCTTTCTTT. Residues: CASSYQGENTEAFF.

The J gene is TRBJ2-3, the V gene TRBV28, with 7 nucleotides matching TRBD1. The CDR3 spans 17 residues. Unmatched junction bases numbered 10, after V lost 2 bases and J lost 2 bases. The germline gives CDR1 MDHEN, CDR2 SYDVKM. This CDR3 is CASSLKEGGHITDTQYF. Here the CDR3 DNA reads TGTGCCAGCAGTTTAAAGGAAGGGGGCCATATCACAGATACGCAGTATTTT.

This clone showed up just a few times. The gene calls are TRBV10-1 and TRBJ2-3; D is undetermined. Trimming pared 3 bases from V and 6 bases from J, leaving 13 bases between. CDR3 length: 14 residues. Germline V gene data show CDR1 as WNHNN and CDR2 as SYGVQD (reference sequence). CDR3 sequence (DNA): TGCGCCAGCAGTGATGGAGACTTGAAGGATACGCAGTATTTT. Its protein product is CASSDGDLKDTQYF.

This clone showed up just a few times. The chain joins TRBV18 to TRBJ2-7, with 13 positions matching TRBD2. The CDR3 extends over 15 amino acids. V shed 6 bases, J shed 2 bases, and the junction held 4 bases outside the gene matches. Germline V gene lookup returns CDR1 KGHSH and CDR2 LQKENI. CDR3 in amino acids: CASSEGLAGPYEQYF. DNA for the CDR3: TGTGCCAGCTCGGAGGGACTAGCGGGACCCTACGAGCAGTACTTC. The variable domain in full, completed from reference TRBV18 and TRBJ2-7, reads NAGVMQNPRHLVRRRGQEARLRCSPMKGHSHVYWYRQLPEEGLKFMVYLQKENIIDESGMPKERFSAEFPKEGPSILRIQQVVRGDSAAYFCASSEGLAGPYEQYFGPGTRLTVT.

The chain employs TRBV18 and TRBJ2-5; 7 positions match TRBD2. The germline CDR1 and CDR2 sequences are KGHSH and LQKENI. The CDR3 extends over 15 amino acids. V was pared by 5 bases and J by 3 bases, with 9 bases of the junction left unmatched. The CDR3 loop is CASSSYLAGEETQYF. Written as DNA, the CDR3 is TGTGCCAGCTCATCCTATCTGGCGGGAGAAGAGACCCAGTACTTC.